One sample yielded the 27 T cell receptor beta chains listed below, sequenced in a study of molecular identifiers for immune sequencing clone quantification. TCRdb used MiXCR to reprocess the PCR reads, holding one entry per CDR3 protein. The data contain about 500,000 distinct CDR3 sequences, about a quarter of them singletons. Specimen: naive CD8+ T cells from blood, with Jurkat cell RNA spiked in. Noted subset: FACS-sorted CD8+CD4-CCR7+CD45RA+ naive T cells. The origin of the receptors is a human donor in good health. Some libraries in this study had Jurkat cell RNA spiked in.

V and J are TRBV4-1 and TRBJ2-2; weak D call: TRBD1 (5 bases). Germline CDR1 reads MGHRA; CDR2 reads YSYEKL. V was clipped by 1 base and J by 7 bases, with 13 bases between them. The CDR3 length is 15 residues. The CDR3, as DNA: TGCGCCAGCAGCCAAGGGTCCCCAGGGAACGGGGAGCTGTTTTTT. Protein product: CASSQGSPGNGELFF.

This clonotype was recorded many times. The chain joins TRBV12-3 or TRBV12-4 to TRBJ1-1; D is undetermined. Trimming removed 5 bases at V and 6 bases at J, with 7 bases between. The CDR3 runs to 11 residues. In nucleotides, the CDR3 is TGTGCCAGCAGTCCCGGGGCTGAAGCTTTCTTT. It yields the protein CASSPGAEAFF.

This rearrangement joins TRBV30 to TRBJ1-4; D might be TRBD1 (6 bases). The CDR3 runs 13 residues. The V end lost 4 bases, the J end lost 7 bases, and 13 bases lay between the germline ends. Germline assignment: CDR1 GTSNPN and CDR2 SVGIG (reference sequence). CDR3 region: CAWKIRGFEKLFF. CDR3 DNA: TGTGCCTGGAAGATCAGGGGTTTTGAAAAACTGTTTTTT.

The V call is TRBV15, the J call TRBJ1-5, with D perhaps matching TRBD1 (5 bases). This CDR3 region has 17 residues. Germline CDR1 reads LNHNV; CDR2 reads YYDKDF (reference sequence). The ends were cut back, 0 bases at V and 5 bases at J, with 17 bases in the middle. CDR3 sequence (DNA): TGTGCCACCAGCAGAGATGAATCGGCCCCGGGGGATCAGCCCCAGCATTTT. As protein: CATSRDESAPGDQPQHF. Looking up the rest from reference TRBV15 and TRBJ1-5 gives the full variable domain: DAMVIQNPRYQVTQFGKPVTLSCSQTLNHNVMYWYQQKSSQAPKLLFHYYDKDFNNEADTPDNFQSRRPNTSFCFLDIRSPGLGDTAMYLCATSRDESAPGDQPQHFGDGTRLSIL.

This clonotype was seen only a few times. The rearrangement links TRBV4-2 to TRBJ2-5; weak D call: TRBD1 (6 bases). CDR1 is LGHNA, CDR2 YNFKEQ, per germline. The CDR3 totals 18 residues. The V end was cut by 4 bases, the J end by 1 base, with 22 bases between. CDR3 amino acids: CASSPLGTTRNSQETQYF. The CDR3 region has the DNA TGTGCCAGCAGCCCGTTGGGGACAACACGAAACTCCCAAGAGACCCAGTACTTC.

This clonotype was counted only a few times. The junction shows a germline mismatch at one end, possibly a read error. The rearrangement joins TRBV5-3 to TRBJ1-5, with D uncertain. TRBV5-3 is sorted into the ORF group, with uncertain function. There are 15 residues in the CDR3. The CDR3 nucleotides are TGTGCCAGCAGCTTGGAGGGTTTCAGCAATCAGCCCCAGCATTTT. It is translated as CASSLEGFSNQPQHF.

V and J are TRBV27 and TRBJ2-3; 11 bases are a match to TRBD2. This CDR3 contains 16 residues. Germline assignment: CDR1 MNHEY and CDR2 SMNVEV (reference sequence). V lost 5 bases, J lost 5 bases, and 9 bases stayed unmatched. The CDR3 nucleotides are TGTGCCAGCAGTGAAACTAGCGGGAGACGGGGAGATACGCAGTATTTT. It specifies CASSETSGRRGDTQYF.

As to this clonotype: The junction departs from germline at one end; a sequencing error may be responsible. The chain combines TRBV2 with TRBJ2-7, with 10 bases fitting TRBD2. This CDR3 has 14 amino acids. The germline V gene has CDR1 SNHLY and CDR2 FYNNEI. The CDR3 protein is CAGSEGTSDYEQYF. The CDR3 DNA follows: TGTGCCGGCAGTGAAGGGACTAGCGACTACGAGCAGTACTTC.

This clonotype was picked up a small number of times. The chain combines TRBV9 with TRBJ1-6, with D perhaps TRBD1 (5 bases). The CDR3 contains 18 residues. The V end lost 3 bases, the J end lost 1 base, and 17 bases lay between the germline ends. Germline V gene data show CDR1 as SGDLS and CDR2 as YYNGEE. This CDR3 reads CASSERDPSVSYNSPLHF. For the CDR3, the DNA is TGTGCCAGCAGCGAGAGGGACCCGAGTGTATCCTATAATTCACCCCTCCACTTT.

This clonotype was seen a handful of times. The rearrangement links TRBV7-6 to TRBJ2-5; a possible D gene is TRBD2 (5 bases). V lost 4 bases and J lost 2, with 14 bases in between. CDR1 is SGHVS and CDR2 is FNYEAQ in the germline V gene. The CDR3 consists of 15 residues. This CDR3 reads CASSYATGKQETQYF. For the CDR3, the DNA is TGTGCCAGCAGCTACGCTACCGGGAAACAAGAGACCCAGTACTTC.

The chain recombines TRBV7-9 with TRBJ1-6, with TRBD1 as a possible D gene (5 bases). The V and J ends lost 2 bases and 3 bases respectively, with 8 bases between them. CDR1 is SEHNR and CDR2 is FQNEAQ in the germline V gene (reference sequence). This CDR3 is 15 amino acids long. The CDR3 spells CASSLLDNYNSPLHF. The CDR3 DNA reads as TGTGCCAGCAGCTTACTGGACAACTATAATTCACCCCTCCACTTT.

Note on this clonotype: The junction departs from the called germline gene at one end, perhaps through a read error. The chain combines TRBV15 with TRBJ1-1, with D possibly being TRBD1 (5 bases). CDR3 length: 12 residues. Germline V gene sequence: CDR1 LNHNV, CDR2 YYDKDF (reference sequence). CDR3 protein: CATSRQGTEALF. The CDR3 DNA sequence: TGTGCCACCAGCCGCCAGGGAACGGAAGCTCTCTTT.

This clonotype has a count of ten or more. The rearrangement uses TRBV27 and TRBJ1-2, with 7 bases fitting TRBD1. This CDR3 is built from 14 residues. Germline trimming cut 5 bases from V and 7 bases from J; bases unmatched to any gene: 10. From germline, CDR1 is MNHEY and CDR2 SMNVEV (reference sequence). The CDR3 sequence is CASSPYAGGFGYTF. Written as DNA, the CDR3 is TGTGCCAGCAGTCCTTACGCAGGGGGATTTGGCTACACCTTC.

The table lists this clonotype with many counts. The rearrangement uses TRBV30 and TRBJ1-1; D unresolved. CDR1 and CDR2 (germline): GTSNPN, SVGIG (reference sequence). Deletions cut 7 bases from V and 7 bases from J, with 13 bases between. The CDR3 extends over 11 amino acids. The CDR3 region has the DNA TGTGCCTTCTCGTCGGGGTTTGAAGCTTTCTTT. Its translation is CAFSSGFEAFF.

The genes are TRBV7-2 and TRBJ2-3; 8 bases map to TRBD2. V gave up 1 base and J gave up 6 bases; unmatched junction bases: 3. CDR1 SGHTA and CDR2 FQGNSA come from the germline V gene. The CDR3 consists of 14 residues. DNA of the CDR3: TGTGCCAGCAGCTTAGGTCCGGGAGGGGATACGCAGTATTTT. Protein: CASSLGPGGDTQYF.

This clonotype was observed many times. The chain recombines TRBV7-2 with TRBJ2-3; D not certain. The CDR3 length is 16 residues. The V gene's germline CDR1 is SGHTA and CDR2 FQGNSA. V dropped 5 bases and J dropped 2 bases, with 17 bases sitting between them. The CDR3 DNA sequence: TGTGCCAGCAGCCTCGATACCGCGGACCCCACAGATACGCAGTATTTT. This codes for CASSLDTADPTDTQYF.

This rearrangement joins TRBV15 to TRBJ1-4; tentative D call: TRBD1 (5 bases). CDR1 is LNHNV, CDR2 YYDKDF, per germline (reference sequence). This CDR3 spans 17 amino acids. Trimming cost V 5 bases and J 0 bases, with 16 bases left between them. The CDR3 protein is CATSLSIPTATNEKLFF. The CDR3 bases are TGTGCCACCAGCCTCTCAATTCCGACAGCAACTAATGAAAAACTGTTTTTT.

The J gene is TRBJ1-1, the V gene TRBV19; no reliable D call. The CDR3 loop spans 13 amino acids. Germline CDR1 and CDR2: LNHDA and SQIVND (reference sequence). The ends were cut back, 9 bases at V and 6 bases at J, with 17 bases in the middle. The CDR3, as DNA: TGTGCCAGCACCCCCGAGCCGGGCCCTGAAGCTTTCTTT. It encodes CASTPEPGPEAFF.

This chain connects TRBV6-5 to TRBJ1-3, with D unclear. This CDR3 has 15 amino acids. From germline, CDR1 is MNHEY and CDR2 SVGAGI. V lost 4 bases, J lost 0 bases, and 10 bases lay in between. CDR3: CASSSLFGSGNTIYF. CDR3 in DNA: TGTGCCAGCAGTTCCCTGTTTGGCTCTGGAAACACCATATATTTT.

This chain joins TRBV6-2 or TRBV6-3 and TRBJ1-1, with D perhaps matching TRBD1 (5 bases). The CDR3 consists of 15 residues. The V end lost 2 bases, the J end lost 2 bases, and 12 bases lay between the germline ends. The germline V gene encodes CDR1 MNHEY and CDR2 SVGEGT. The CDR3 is CASSYPADSNTEAFF. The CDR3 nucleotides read TGTGCCAGCAGTTACCCTGCTGACAGTAACACTGAAGCTTTCTTT.

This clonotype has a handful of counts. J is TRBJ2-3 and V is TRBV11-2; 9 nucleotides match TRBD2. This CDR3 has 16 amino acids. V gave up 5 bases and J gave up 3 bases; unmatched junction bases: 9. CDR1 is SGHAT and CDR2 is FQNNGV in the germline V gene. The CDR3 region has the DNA TGTGCCAGCAGCCCCCCCCGGGCGGGAGGGACAGATACGCAGTATTTT. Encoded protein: CASSPPRAGGTDTQYF.

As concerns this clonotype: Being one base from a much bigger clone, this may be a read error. The CDR3, as DNA: TGCAGCGCTGTTCAGGGGTTGGCTTTCTTT. Translation: CSAVQGLAFF. This sequence joins TRBV29-1 and TRBJ1-1, with D possibly matching TRBD1 (6 bases). This CDR3 contains 10 residues. Germline-derived CDR1 and CDR2 are SQVTM and ANQGSEA. V lost 7 bases to trimming and J lost 11 bases, with 14 bases between them.

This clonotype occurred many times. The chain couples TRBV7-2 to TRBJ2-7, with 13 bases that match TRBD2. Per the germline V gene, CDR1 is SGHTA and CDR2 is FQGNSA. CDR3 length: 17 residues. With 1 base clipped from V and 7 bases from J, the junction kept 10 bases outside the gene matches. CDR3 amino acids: CASSLVRGLAGVGEQYF. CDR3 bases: TGTGCCAGCAGCTTAGTCCGCGGACTAGCGGGAGTAGGGGAGCAGTACTTC.

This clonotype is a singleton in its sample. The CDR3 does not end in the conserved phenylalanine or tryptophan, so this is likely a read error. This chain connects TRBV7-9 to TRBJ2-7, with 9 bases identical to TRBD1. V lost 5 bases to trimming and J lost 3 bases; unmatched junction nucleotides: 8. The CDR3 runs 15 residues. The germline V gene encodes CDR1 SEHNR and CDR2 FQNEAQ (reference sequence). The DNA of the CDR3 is TGTGCCAGCAGCCTTGGACAGGGGCCCTACTACGAGCAGTACCTC. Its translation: CASSLGQGPYYEQYL.

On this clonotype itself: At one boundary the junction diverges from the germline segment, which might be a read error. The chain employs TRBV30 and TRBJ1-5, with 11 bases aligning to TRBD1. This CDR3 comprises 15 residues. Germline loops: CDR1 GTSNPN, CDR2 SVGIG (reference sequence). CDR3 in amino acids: CAWSEGTGGDQPQRF. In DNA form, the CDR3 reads TGTGCCTGGAGTGAAGGGACAGGGGGTGACCAGCCCCAGCGTTTT.

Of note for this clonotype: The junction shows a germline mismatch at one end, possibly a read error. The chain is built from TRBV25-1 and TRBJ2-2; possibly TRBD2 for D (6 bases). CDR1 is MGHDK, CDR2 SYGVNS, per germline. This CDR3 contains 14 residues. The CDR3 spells CASSEYPSGGELVF. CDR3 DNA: TGTGCCAGCAGTGAATATCCGTCCGGCGGGGAGCTGGTTTTT.

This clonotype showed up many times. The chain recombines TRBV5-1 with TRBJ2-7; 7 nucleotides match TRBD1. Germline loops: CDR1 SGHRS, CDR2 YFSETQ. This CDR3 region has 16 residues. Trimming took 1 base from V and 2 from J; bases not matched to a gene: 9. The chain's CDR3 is CASSLPRGGLTYEQYF. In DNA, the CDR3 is TGCGCCAGCAGCTTGCCGAGAGGGGGCTTAACCTACGAGCAGTACTTC.